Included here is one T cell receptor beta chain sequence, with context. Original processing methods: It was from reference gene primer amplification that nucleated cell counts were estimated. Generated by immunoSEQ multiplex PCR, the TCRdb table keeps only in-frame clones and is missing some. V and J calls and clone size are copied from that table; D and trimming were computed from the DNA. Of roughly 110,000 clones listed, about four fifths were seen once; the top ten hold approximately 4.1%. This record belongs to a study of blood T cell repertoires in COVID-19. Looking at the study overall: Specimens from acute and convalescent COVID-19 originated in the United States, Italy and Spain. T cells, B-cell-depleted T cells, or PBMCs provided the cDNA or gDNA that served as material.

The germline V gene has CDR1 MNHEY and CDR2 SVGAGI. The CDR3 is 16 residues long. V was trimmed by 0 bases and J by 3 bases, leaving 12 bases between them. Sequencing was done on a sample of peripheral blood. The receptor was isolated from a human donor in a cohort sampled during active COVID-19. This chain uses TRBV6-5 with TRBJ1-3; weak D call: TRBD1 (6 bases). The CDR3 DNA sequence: TGTGCCAGCAGTTACTCGTCACAGGGCCTTGGAAACACCATATATTTT. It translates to CASSYSSQGLGNTIYF.